The source of this T cell receptor (beta chain) is a study of blood T cell repertoires in COVID-19. Study-wide background: Some COVID-19 samples were acute and others convalescent; all came from the United States, Italy and Spain. The analysed material was cDNA or gDNA that came from T cells, B-cell-depleted T cells, or PBMCs.

Seattle patients were enrolled during active infection and followed longitudinally. Germline V lookup: CDR1 KGHSH, CDR2 LQKENI. This CDR3 region has 13 residues. The V gene end was trimmed by 3 bases and the J gene end by 7 bases; junction bases not matched to a gene: 1. Method: immunoSEQ multiplex PCR; TCRdb's copy keeps in-frame clones and lacks some. This sample carries approximately 300,000 clones, about 93% of them seen once, and the ten largest clones take approximately 7.5%. The rearrangement uses TRBV18 and TRBJ1-2; 11 bases are shared with TRBD1. The TCR was taken from a woman in her twenties or thirties with COVID-19, enrolled during active disease. The sample taken for sequencing was peripheral blood. CDR3 loop: CASSPGQGGGYTF. Written as DNA, the CDR3 is TGTGCCAGCTCACCGGGACAGGGGGGTGGCTACACCTTC.